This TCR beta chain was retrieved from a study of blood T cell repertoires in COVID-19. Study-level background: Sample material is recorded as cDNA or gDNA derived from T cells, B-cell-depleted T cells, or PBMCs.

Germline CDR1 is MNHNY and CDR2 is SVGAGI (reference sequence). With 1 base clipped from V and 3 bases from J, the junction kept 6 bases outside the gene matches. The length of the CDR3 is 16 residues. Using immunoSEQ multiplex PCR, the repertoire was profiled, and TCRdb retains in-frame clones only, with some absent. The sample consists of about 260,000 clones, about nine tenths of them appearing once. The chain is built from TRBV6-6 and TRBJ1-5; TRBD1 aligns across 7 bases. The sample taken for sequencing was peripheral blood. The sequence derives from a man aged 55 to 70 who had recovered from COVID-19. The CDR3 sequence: CASSYLKGQINQPQHF. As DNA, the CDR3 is TGTGCCAGCAGTTACTTAAAGGGACAGATCAATCAGCCCCAGCATTTT.